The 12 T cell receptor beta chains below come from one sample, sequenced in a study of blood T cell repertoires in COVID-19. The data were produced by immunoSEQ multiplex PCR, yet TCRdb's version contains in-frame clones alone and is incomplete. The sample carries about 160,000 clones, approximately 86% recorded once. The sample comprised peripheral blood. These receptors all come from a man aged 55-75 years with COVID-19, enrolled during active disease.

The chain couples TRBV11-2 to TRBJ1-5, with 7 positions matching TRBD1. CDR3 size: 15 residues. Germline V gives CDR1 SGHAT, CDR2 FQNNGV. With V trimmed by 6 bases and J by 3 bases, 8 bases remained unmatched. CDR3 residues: CASRYVDRDNQPQHF. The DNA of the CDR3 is TGTGCCAGCAGGTATGTAGACAGGGACAATCAGCCCCAGCATTTT.

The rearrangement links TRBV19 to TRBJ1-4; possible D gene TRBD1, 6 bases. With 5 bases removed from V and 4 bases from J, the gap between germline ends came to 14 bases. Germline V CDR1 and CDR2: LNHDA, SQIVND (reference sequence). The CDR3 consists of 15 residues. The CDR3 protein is CASSSSGQSNEKLFF. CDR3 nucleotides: TGTGCCAGTAGTTCATCGGGACAAAGTAATGAAAAACTGTTTTTT.

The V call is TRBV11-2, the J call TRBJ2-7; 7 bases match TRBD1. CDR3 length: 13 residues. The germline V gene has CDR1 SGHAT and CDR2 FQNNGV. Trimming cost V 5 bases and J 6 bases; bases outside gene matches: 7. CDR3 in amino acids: CASSLRTGSEQYF. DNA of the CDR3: TGTGCCAGCAGCCTGCGGACAGGAAGCGAGCAGTACTTC.

CDR3 protein: CATRRLAGGQETQYF. The CDR3 bases are TGTGCCACCAGAAGACTAGCGGGGGGACAAGAGACCCAGTACTTC. The J gene is TRBJ2-5, the V gene TRBV15; 13 positions match TRBD2. Trimming took 6 bases from V and 2 from J; bases not matched to a gene: 3. CDR3 length: 15 residues. Germline CDR1 and CDR2: LNHNV and YYDKDF (reference sequence).

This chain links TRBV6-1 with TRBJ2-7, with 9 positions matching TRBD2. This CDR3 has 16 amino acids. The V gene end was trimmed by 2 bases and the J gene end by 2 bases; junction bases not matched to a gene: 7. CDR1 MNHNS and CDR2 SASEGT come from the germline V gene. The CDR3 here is CASSEMASGKTYEQYF. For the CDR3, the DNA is TGTGCCAGCAGTGAAATGGCTAGCGGGAAAACCTACGAGCAGTACTTC.

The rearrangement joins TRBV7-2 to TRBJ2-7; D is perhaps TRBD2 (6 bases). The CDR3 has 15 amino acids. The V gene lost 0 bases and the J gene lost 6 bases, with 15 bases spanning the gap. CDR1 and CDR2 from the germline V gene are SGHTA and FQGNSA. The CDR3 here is CASSLAGRLAIEQYF. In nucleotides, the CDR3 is TGTGCCAGCAGCTTAGCGGGGCGCCTAGCGATCGAGCAGTACTTC.

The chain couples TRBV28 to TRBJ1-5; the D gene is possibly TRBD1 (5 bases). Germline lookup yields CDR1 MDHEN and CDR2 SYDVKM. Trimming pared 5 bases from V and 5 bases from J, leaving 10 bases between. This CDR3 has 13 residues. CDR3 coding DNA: TGTGCCAGCAGTCCAGACAGTTATCAGCCCCAGCATTTT. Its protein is CASSPDSYQPQHF.

The CDR3 DNA follows: TGTGCCAGCAGCTTAAGTGACAGGGGGAGGACTGAAGCTTTCTTT. Translation: CASSLSDRGRTEAFF. The chain uses TRBV13 and TRBJ1-1; 9 bases match TRBD1. Trimming took 2 bases from V and 5 from J; bases not matched to a gene: 6. Germline CDR1 is PRHDT and CDR2 is FYEKMQ (reference sequence). CDR3 length: 15 residues.

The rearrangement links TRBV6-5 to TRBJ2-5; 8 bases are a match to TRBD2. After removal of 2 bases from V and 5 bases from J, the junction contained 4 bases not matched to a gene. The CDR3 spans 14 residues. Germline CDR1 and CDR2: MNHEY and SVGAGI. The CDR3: CASSYGGGIETQYF. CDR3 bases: TGTGCCAGCAGTTACGGCGGGGGGATTGAGACCCAGTACTTC.

CDR3 sequence reads: CASSESTRSGGANEQFF. CDR3 coding DNA: TGCGCCAGCAGTGAGTCGACGCGGAGCGGGGGGGCTAATGAGCAGTTCTTC. The chain joins TRBV10-2 to TRBJ2-1, with TRBD2 matching 10 bases. The CDR3 loop spans 17 amino acids. CDR1 and CDR2 from the germline V gene are WSHSY and SAAADI. V was pared by 0 bases and J by 7 bases, with 9 bases of the junction left unmatched.

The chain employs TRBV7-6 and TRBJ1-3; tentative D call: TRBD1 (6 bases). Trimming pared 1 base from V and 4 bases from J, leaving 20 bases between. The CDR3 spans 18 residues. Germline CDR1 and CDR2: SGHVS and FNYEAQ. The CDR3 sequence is CASSLEGSTGTRGNTIYF. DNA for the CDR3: TGTGCCAGCAGCTTAGAAGGGTCTACAGGGACGCGCGGAAACACCATATATTTT.

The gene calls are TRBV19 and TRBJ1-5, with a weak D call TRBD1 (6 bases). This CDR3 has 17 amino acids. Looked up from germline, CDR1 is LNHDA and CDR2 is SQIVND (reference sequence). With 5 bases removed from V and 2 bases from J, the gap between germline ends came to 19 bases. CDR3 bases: TGTGCCAGTAGTGGGGCAGGGGTAGTGGCGGGCAATCAGCCCCAGCATTTT. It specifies CASSGAGVVAGNQPQHF.